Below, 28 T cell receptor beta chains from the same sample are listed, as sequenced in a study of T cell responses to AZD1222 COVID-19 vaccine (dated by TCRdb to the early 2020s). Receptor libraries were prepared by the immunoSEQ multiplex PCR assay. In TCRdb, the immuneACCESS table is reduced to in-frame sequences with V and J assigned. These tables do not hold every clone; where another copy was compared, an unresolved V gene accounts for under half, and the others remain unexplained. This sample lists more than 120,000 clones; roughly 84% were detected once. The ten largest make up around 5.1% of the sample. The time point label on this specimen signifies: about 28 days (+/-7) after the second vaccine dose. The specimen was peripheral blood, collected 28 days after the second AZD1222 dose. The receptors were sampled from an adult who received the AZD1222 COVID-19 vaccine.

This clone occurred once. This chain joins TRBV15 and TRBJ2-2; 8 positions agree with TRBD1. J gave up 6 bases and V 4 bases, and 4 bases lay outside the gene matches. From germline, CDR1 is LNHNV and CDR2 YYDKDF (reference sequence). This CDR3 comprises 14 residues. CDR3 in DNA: TGTGCCACCAGCAATAGGACAGGGCCCGGGGAGCTGTTTTTT. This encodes CATSNRTGPGELFF.

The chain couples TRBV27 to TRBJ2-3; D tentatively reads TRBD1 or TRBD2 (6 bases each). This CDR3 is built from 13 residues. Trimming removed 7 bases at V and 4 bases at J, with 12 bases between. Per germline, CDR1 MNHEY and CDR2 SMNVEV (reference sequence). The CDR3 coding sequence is TGTGCCAGCATAGGGGGGCCTCCAGATACGCAGTATTTT. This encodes CASIGGPPDTQYF.

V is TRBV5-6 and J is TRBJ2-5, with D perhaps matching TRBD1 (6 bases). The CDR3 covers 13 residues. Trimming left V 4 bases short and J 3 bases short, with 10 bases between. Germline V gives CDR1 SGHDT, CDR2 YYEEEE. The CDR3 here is CASSKGGKETQYF. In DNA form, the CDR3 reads TGTGCCAGCAGCAAAGGGGGAAAAGAGACCCAGTACTTC.

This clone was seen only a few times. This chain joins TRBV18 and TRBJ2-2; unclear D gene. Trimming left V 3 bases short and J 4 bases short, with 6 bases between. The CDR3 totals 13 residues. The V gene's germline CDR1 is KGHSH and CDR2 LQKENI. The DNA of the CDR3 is TGTGCCAGCTCACCTCGTGGCACCGGGGAGCTGTTTTTT. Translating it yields CASSPRGTGELFF.

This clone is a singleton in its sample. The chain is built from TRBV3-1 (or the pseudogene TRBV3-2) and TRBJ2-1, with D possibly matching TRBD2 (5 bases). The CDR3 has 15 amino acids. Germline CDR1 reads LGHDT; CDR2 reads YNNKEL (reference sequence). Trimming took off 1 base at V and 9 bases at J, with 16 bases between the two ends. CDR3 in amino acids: CASSQGLAGLGEQFF. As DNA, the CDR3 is TGTGCCAGCAGCCAAGGTTTGGCGGGCTTGGGTGAGCAGTTCTTC.

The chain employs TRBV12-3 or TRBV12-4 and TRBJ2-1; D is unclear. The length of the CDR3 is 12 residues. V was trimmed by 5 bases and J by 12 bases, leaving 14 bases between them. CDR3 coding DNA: TGTGCCAGCAGTCCCCTTGGATTGGTGCAGTTCTTC. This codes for CASSPLGLVQFF.

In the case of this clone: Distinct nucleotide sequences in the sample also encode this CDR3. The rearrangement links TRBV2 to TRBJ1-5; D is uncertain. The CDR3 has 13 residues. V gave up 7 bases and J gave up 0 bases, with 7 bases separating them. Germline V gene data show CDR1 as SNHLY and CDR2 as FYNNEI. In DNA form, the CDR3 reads TGTGCCAGCAAAGGTGATAGCAATCAGCCCCAGCATTTT. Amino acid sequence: CASKGDSNQPQHF. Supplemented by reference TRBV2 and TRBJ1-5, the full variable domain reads EPEVTQTPSHQVTQMGQEVILRCVPISNHLYFYWYRQILGQKVEFLVSFYNNEISEKSEIFDDQFSVERPDGSNFTLKIRSTKLEDSAMYFCASKGDSNQPQHFGDGTRLSIL.

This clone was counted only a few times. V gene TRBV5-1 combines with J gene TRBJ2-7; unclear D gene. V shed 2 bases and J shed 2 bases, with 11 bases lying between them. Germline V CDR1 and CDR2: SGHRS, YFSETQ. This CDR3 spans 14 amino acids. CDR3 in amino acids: CASSLDTTPYEQYF. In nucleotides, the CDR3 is TGCGCCAGCAGCTTAGACACGACACCCTACGAGCAGTACTTC.

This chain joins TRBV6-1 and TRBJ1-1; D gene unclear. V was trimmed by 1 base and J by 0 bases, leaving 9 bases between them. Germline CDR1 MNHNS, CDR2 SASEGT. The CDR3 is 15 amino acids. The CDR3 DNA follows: TGTGCCAGCAGTGAAGTACCTTACTTGAACACTGAAGCTTTCTTT. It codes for CASSEVPYLNTEAFF.

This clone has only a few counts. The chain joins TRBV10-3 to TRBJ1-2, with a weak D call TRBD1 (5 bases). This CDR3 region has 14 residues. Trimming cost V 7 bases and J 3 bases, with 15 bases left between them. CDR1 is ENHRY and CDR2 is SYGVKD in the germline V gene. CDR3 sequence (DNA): TGTGCCATCACCCCCGACAGAACGGACTATGGCTACACCTTC. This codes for CAITPDRTDYGYTF.

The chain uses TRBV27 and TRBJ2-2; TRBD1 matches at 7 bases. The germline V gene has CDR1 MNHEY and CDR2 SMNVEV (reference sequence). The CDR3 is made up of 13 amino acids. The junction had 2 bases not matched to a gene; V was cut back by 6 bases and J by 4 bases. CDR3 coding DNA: TGTGCCAGCAGGACAGGGACCACCGGGGAGCTGTTTTTT. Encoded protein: CASRTGTTGELFF.

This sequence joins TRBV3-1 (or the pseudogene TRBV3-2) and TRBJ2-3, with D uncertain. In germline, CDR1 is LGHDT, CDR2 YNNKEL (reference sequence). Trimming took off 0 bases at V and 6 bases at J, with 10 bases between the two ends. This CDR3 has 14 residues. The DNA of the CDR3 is TGTGCCAGCAGCCAAGATTGGACCGGGGATACGCAGTATTTT. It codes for CASSQDWTGDTQYF.

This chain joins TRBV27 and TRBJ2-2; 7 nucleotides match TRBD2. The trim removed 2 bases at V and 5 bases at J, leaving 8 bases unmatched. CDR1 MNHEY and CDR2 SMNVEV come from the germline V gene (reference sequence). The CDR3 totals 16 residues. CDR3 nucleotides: TGTGCCAGCAGTTTAACCCGGGACTATTTAACCGGGGAGCTGTTTTTT. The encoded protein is CASSLTRDYLTGELFF.

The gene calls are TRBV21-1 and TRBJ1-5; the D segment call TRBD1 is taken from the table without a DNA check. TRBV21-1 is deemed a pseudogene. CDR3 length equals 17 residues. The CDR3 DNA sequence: TGTGCCAGCAGCTACGACCGGGACAGACTTAGCAATCAGCCCCAGCATTTT. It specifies CASSYDRDRLSNQPQHF.

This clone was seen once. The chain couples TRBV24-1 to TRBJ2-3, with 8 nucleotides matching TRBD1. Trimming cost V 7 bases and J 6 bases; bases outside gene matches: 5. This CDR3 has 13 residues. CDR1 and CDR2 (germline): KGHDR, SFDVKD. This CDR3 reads CATSGQGGDTQYF. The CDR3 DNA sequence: TGTGCCACCAGCGGACAGGGCGGGGATACGCAGTATTTT.

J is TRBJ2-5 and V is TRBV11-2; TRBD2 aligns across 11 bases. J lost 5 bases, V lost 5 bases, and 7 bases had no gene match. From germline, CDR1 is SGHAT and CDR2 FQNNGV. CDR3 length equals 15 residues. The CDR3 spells CASSPPTSGAETQYF. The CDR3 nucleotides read TGTGCCAGCAGCCCTCCGACTAGCGGGGCGGAGACCCAGTACTTC.

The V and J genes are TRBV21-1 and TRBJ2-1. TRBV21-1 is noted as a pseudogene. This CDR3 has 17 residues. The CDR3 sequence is CASSSVRAESSYNEQFF. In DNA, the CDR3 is TGTGCCAGCAGCAGTGTTAGGGCAGAGAGCTCCTACAATGAGCAGTTCTTC.

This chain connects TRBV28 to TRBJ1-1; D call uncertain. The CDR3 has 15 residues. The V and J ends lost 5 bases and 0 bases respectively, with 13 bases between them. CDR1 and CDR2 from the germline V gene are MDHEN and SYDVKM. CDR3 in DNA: TGTGCCAGCAGTCCCCCTCCTGGCATGAACACTGAAGCTTTCTTT. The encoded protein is CASSPPPGMNTEAFF.

Written as DNA, the CDR3 is TGTGCCAGCAGCCAACAGGGGAATCAGCCCCAGCATTTT. Its translation is CASSQQGNQPQHF. The chain employs TRBV27 and TRBJ1-5, with 7 bases matching TRBD1. Germline V gene sequence: CDR1 MNHEY, CDR2 SMNVEV (reference sequence). Losses at the gene ends were 6 bases for V and 4 bases for J; bases not matched to a gene: 3. This CDR3 is 13 amino acids long.

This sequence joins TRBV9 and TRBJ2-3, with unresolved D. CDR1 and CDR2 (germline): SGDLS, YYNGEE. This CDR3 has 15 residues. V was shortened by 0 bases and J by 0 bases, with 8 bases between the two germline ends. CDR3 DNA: TGTGCCAGCAGCGTAGCTGGGATTAGCACAGATACGCAGTATTTT. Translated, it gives CASSVAGISTDTQYF.

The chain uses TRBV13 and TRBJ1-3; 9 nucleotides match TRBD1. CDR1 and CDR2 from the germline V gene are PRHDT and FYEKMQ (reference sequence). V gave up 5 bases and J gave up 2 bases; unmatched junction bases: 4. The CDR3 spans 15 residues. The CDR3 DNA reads TGTGCCAGCAGCGACCGGACAGGGGCTGGAAACACCATATATTTT. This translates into CASSDRTGAGNTIYF.

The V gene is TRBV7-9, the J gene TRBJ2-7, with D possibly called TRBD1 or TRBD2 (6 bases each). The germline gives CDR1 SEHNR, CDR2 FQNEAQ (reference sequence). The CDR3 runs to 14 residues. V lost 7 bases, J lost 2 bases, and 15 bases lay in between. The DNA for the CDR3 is TGTGCCAGCACCCTAGAGGGGGGTCCCTACGAGCAGTACTTC. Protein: CASTLEGGPYEQYF.

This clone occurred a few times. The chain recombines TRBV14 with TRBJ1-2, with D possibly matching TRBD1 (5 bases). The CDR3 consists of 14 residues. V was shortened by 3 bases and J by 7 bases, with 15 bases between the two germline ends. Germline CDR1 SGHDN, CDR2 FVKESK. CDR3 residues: CASSHGGPRGGYTF. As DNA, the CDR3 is TGTGCCAGCAGCCATGGTGGTCCGAGGGGTGGCTACACCTTC.

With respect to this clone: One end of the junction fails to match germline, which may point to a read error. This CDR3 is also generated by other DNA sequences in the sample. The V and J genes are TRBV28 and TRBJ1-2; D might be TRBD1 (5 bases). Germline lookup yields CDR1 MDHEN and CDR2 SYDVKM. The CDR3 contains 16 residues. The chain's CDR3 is CASSTYLGQGSYGYTF. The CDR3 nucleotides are TGCGCCAGCAGTACCTATTTGGGTCAGGGTAGCTATGGCTACACCTTC.

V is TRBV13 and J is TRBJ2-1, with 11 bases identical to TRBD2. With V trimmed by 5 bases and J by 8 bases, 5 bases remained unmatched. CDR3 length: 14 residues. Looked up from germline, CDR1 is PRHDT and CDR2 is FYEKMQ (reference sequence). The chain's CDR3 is CASSLSGGVDEQFF. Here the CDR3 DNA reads TGTGCCAGCAGCCTTAGCGGGGGGGTAGATGAGCAGTTCTTC.

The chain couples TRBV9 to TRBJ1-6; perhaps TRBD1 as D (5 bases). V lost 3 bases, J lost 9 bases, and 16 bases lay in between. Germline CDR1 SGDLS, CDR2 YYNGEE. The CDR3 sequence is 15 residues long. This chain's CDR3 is CASSAGSPGASPLHF. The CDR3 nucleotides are TGTGCCAGCAGCGCAGGGAGCCCTGGGGCTTCACCCCTCCACTTT.

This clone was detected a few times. CDR3 sequence reads: CASSWTSGTSYEQYF. CDR3 bases: TGTGCCAGCAGTTGGACTAGCGGGACCTCCTACGAGCAGTACTTC. The V gene is TRBV6-4, the J gene TRBJ2-7, with TRBD2 identical over 12 bases. Germline V gene lookup returns CDR1 MRHNA and CDR2 SNTAGT. CDR3 size: 15 residues. V trimming: 5 bases; J trimming: 0 bases; junction bases outside the gene matches: 2.

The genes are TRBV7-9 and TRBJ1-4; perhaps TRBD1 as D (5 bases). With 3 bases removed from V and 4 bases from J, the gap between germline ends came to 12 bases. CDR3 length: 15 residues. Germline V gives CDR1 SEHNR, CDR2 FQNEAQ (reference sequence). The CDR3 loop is CASSFRDGINEKLFF. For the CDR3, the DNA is TGTGCCAGCAGCTTCCGGGACGGCATTAATGAAAAACTGTTTTTT.